This record concerns one TCR beta chain sequence. Its antigen remains unknown. This record comes from a study of T cells expressing NK-cell markers. Germline values: CDR1 DFQATT, CDR2 SNEGSKA (reference sequence). The CDR3 has 15 amino acids. TCRdb derives one entry per CDR3 protein from the 5' RACE reads, leaving out DNA. The table counts around 110,000 distinct CDR3 sequences; roughly 20% lies in the top ten. General study points: No clear determination of HCMV specificity was made for expanded NKG2C+ T cell clones. Dominant NKG2C+ clonotype frequencies of about 1.0-8% of CD8+ T cells were measured in more than five donors.

This receptor was identified in a woman aged 18 to 75 in good health. The J gene is TRBJ1-5, the V gene TRBV20-1; the TRBD1 assignment by TCRdb is unverifiable without DNA. Sequenced material: blood T cells: a sorted CD56 or NKG2C T cell subset, CD4+ or CD8+ T cells, or bulk PBMC T cells (not recorded which). CDR3 sequence: CSAVAPTGYNQPQHF.